This entry lists 6 T cell receptor beta chains sequenced from one sample in a study of response to subunit inactivated influenza vaccine. MiXCR, run by TCRdb on the RT-PCR reads, gives a single entry per CDR3 protein. The table includes some 500,000 distinct CDR3 sequences, 16% detected once. Specimen: CD4+ T cells sorted from PBMCs, collected roughly 24 months after vaccination. These receptors all come from a man aged 50 to 69 who received an inactivated influenza vaccine.

V is TRBV12-3 or TRBV12-4 and J is TRBJ2-2; 10 positions match TRBD1. The CDR3 is 17 residues long. The V segment lost 6 bases and the J segment 4 bases; nucleotides outside the gene matches: 11. The CDR3 DNA is TGTGCCAGCAGGCCCCTCGACAGGGGGCGAGTCACCGGGGAGCTGTTTTTT. Protein sequence: CASRPLDRGRVTGELFF.

This clonotype showed up just a few times. The chain combines TRBV6-2 or TRBV6-3 with TRBJ2-7; the D gene could be TRBD1 or TRBD2 (5 bases each). This CDR3 is built from 15 residues. Trimming shortened V by 8 bases and J by 2 bases, and 19 bases separated the two germline ends. CDR1 is MNHEY and CDR2 is SVGEGT in the germline V gene. The CDR3 region is CASRQADIPTYEQYF. CDR3 bases: TGTGCCAGCCGCCAAGCGGACATCCCTACCTACGAGCAGTACTTC.

The rearrangement uses TRBV7-2 and TRBJ2-7, with a weak D call TRBD1 (6 bases). The CDR3 contains 14 residues. The V end lost 4 bases, the J end lost 4 bases, and 14 bases lay between the germline ends. The germline V gene has CDR1 SGHTA and CDR2 FQGNSA. The CDR3 protein is CASSSTGLRYEQYF. The CDR3 DNA follows: TGTGCCAGCAGCTCAACAGGGCTCCGATACGAGCAGTACTTC. Together with reference TRBV7-2 and TRBJ2-7, the CDR3 gives the full variable domain: GAGVSQSPSNKVTEKGKDVELRCDPISGHTALYWYRQSLGQGLEFLIYFQGNSAPDKSGLPSDRFSAERTGGSVSTLTIQRTQQEDSAVYLCASSSTGLRYEQYFGPGTRLTVT.

This clonotype was counted only a few times. The J gene is TRBJ1-2, the V gene TRBV12-3 or TRBV12-4; 7 bases fit TRBD1. Trimming cost V 6 bases and J 0 bases; bases outside gene matches: 4. The CDR3 has 14 amino acids. The CDR3 region has the DNA TGTGCCAGCAGAGAGGGACAGACTAACTATGGCTACACCTTC. Translation: CASREGQTNYGYTF.

This clonotype showed up just a few times. The rearrangement joins TRBV10-3 to TRBJ2-7, with D hard to call. The CDR3 has 13 residues. Between the trimmed V and J ends, which lost 10 bases and 0 bases, there was a span of 13 bases. Germline V CDR1 and CDR2: ENHRY, SYGVKD. CDR3 loop: CATTPRISYEQYF. CDR3 DNA sequence: TGTGCCACCACGCCGCGGATCTCCTACGAGCAGTACTTC.

This sequence joins TRBV6-1 and TRBJ2-3; 7 bases match TRBD1. The length of the CDR3 is 13 residues. J was trimmed by 4 bases and V by 6 bases; bases with no gene match: 4. Germline V gene data show CDR1 as MNHNS and CDR2 as SASEGT. CDR3 sequence reads: CASRPTGSDTQYF. CDR3 coding DNA: TGTGCCAGCAGACCGACAGGGTCAGATACGCAGTATTTT.